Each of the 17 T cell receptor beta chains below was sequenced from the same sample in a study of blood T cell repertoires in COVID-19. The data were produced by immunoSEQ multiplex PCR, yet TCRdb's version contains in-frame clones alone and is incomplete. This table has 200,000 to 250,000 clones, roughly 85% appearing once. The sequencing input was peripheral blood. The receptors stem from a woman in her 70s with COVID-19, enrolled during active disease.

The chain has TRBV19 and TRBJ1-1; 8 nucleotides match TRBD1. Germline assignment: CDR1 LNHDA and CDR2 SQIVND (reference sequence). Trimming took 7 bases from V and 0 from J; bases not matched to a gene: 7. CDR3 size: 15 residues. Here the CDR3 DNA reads TGTGCCAGTAACTTCAGGGGGCCCGTGAACACTGAAGCTTTCTTT. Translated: CASNFRGPVNTEAFF.

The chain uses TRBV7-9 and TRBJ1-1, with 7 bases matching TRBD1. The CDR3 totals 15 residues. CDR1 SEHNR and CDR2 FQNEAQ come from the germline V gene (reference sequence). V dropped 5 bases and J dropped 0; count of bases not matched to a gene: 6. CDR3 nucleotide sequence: TGTGCCAGCAGCGGACGGGACAGATTGAACACTGAAGCTTTCTTT. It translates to CASSGRDRLNTEAFF.

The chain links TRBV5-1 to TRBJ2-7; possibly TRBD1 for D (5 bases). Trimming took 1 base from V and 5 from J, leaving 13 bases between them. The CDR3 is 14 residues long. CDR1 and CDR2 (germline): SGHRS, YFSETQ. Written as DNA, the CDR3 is TGCGCCAGCAGCTTGAGTCAGGGTACCGACGAGCAGTACTTC. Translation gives CASSLSQGTDEQYF.

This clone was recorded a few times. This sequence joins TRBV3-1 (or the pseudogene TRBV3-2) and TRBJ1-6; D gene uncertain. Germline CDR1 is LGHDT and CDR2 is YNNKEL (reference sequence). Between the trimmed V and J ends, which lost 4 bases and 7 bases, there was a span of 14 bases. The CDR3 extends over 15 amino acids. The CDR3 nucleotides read TGTGCCAGCAGCCCCGTGGCGGGCGGCAATTCACCCCTCCACTTT. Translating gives CASSPVAGGNSPLHF.

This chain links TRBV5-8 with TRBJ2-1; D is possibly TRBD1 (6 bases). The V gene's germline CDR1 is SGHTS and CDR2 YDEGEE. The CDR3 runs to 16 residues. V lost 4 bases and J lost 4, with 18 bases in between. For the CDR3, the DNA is TGTGCCAGCAGCCCCCGGGTGGCAGGGGCATACAATGAGCAGTTCTTC. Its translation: CASSPRVAGAYNEQFF. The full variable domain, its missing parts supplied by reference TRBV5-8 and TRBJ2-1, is EAGVTQSPTHLIKTRGQQATLRCSPISGHTSVYWYQQALGLGLQFLLWYDEGEERNRGNFPPRFSGRQFPNYSSELNVNALELEDSALYLCASSPRVAGAYNEQFFGPGTRLTVL.

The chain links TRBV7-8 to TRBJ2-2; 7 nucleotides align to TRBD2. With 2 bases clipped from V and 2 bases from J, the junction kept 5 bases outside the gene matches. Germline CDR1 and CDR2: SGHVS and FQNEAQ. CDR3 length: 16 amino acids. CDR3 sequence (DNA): TGTGCCAGCAGCTTAATGGGCGGGGGTAACACCGGGGAGCTGTTTTTT. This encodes CASSLMGGGNTGELFF.

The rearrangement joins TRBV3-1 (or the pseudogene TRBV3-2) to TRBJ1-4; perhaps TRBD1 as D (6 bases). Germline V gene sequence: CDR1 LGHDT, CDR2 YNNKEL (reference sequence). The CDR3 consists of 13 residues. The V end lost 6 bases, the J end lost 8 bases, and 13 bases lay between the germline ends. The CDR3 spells CASRLQGEEKLFF. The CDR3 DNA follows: TGTGCCAGCAGGTTACAGGGAGAGGAAAAACTGTTTTTT.

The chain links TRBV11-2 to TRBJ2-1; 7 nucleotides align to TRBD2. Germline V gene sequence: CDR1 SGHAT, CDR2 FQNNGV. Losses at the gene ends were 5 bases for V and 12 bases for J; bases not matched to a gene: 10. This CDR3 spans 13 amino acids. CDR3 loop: CASSPFGAGRQFF. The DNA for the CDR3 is TGTGCCAGCAGCCCCTTTGGAGCGGGGAGGCAGTTCTTC.

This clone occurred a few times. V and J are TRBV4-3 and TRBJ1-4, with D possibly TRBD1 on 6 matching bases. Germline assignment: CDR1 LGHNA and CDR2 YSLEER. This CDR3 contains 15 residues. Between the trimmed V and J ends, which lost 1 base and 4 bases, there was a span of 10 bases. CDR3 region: CASSQGGGSNEKLFF. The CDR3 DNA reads TGCGCCAGCAGCCAAGGGGGGGGCAGTAATGAAAAACTGTTTTTT.

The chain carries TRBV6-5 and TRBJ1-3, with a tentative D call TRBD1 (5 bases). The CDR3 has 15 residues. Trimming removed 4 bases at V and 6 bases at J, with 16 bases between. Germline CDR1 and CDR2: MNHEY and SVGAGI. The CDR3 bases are TGTGCCAGCAGTTCTCCCGGGGGTTGGAAAAACACCATATATTTT. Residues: CASSSPGGWKNTIYF.

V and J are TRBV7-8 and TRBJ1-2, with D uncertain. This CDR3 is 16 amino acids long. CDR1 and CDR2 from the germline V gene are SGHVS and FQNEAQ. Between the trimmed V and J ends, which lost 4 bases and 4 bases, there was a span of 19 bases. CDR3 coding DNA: TGTGCCAGCAGCTCCCATGGAGAGAATCAATTCTATGGCTACACCTTC. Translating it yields CASSSHGENQFYGYTF.

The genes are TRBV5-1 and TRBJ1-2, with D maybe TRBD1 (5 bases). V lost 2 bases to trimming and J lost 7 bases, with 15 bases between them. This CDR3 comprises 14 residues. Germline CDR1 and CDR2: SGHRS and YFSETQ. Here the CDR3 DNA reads TGCGCCAGCAGCTTAGGCACAGGAGCGCTTGGCTACACCTTC. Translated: CASSLGTGALGYTF.

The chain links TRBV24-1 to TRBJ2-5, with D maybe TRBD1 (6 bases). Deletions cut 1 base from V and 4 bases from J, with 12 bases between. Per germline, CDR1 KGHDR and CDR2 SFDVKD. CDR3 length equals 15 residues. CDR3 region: CATSDFGGAGETQYF. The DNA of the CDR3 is TGTGCCACCAGTGATTTTGGGGGCGCTGGAGAGACCCAGTACTTC.

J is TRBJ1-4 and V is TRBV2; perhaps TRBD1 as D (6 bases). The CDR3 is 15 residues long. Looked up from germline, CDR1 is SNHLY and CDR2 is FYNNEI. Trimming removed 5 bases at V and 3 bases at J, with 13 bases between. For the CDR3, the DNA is TGTGCCAGCAGTCCCCAGGGGATATCTAATGAAAAACTGTTTTTT. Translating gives CASSPQGISNEKLFF.

CDR3 residues: CASSLTRDTDTQYF. Written as DNA, the CDR3 is TGTGCCAGCAGCTTGACGAGGGACACAGATACGCAGTATTTT. J is TRBJ2-3 and V is TRBV5-5; possible D gene TRBD2, 5 bases. The CDR3 sequence is 14 residues long. Trimming left V 1 base short and J 2 bases short, with 8 bases between. From germline, CDR1 is SGHKS and CDR2 YYEKEE (reference sequence).

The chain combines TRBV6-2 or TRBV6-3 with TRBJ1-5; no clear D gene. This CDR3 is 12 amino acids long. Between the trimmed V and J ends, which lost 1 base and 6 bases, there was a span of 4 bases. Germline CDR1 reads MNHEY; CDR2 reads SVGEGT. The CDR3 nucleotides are TGTGCCAGCAGTTACTACGGTCAGCCCCAGCATTTT. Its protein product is CASSYYGQPQHF.

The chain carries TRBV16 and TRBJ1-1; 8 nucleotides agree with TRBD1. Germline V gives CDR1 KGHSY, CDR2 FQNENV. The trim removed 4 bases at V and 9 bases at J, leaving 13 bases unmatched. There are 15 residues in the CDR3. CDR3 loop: CASSPRVTGDSQAFF. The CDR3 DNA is TGTGCCAGCAGCCCCCGGGTGACAGGGGATAGTCAAGCTTTCTTT. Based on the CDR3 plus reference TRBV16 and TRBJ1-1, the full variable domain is GEEVAQTPKHLVRGEGQKAKLYCAPIKGHSYVFWYQQVLKNEFKFLISFQNENVFDETGMPKERFSAKCLPNSPCSLEIQATKLEDSAVYFCASSPRVTGDSQAFFGQGTRLTVV.